This is a list of T cell receptor beta chains from one sample in a study of CD8 T cells in ankylosing spondylitis. TCRdb processed the 5' RACE reads anew with MiXCR; each CDR3 protein has one entry. The data show roughly 400,000 distinct CDR3 sequences, 20% to 25% seen once. Sequenced input: blood, either unsorted or a sorted T cell fraction (not recorded which). The receptor source for this set is a male donor with ankylosing spondylitis. Both conserved end residues are part of each CDR3. A D gene is named only where the DNA matches it firmly. Clone size is shown for a subset of rows, as once, few, many or a class of expanded clone.

D	size	V	J	length	CDR3	DNA
TRBD2	few	TRBV2	TRBJ2-3	16	CASSEVPSGIRDTQYF	TGTGCCAGCAGTGAAGTTCCTAGCGGGATTAGGGATACGCAGTATTTT
.	.	TRBV4-1	TRBJ1-1	15	CASSQELRGGTEAFF	TGCGCCAGCAGCCAAGAACTCAGGGGTGGCACTGAAGCTTTCTTT
.	few	TRBV5-5	TRBJ2-6	18	CASSTLTGLLPGANVLTF	TGTGCCAGCAGCACCCTGACAGGATTGCTTCCTGGGGCCAACGTCCTGACTTTC
.	.	TRBV20-1	TRBJ2-5	13	CSAPPQGRETQYF	TGCAGTGCTCCTCCTCAGGGGAGGGAGACCCAGTACTTC
.	few	TRBV2	TRBJ1-2	13	CASRGQVNYGYTF	TGTGCCAGCCGAGGGCAGGTTAACTATGGCTACACCTTC
.	.	TRBV20-1	TRBJ1-1	12	CSASRVATEAFF	TGCAGTGCCAGCCGGGTGGCCACTGAAGCTTTCTTT
.	.	TRBV4-2	TRBJ2-3	16	CASSQEGPGATDTQYF	TGTGCCAGCAGCCAAGAAGGTCCGGGAGCTACAGATACGCAGTATTTT
.	.	TRBV12-3/TRBV12-4	TRBJ2-5	13	CASSIQVSETQYF	TGTGCCAGCAGTATTCAGGTTTCAGAGACCCAGTACTTC
.	.	TRBV7-2	TRBJ2-7	14	CASSLAGDNYEQYF	TGTGCCAGCAGCTTAGCGGGAGATAACTACGAGCAGTACTTC
TRBD1	few	TRBV28	TRBJ2-2	16	CASRLRGQGRTGELFF	TGTGCCAGCAGGCTGAGAGGACAGGGGAGGACCGGGGAGCTGTTTTTT
.	few	TRBV2	TRBJ1-2	11	CASSQGYGYTF	TGTGCCAGCAGCCAGGGCTATGGCTACACCTTC
TRBD2	few	TRBV7-2	TRBJ2-7	15	CASSSYSGRDYEQYF	TGTGCCAGCAGCTCATATAGCGGGAGGGACTACGAGCAGTACTTC
.	few	TRBV12-5	TRBJ2-7	14	CASGLVQVPGQQYF	TGTGCTAGTGGTTTGGTGCAGGTTCCAGGGCAGCAGTACTTC
TRBD1	.	TRBV6-2/TRBV6-3	TRBJ1-5	18	CASSYPGTAIPSNQPQHF	TGTGCCAGCAGTTATCCTGGGACAGCAATTCCTAGCAATCAGCCCCAGCATTTT
.	.	TRBV7-2	TRBJ1-6	13	CASSLTSDSPLHF	TGTGCCAGCAGCTTGACGTCAGATTCACCCCTCCACTTT
TRBD2	few	TRBV3-1	TRBJ2-3	18	CASSQVGGPEGLADTQYF	TGTGCCAGCAGCCAAGTGGGAGGGCCCGAGGGTTTGGCAGATACGCAGTATTTT
.	few	TRBV10-3	TRBJ2-2	14	CAISERVDTGELFF	TGTGCCATCAGTGAGAGGGTTGACACCGGGGAGCTGTTTTTT
.	.	TRBV4-2	TRBJ1-4	15	CASSQEGAGNEKLFF	TGTGCCAGCAGCCAAGAGGGGGCTGGTAATGAAAAACTGTTTTTT
.	few	TRBV5-1	TRBJ2-3	16	CASSLDVAGPTDTQYF	TGCGCCAGCAGCTTGGATGTAGCAGGTCCCACAGATACGCAGTATTTT
.	.	TRBV19	TRBJ2-2	16	CASIRPGRVGTGELFF	TGTGCCAGTATTCGCCCCGGGCGGGTTGGCACCGGGGAGCTGTTTTTT